This T cell receptor (beta chain) was retrieved from a study of blood T cell repertoires in COVID-19. Study background: COVID-19 samples collected from the United States, Italy and Spain covered acute and convalescent phases.

Germline V CDR1 and CDR2: MGHRA, YSYEKL. This CDR3 is built from 17 residues. J was trimmed by 6 bases and V by 0 bases; bases with no gene match: 7. Produced via immunoSEQ multiplex PCR; TCRdb's table is partial and in-frame only. The data contain roughly 250,000 clones, about nine tenths of them seen just once; the ten biggest clones take up roughly 1.2%. The chain employs TRBV4-1 and TRBJ2-3; TRBD2 matches at 12 bases. The TCR originated in a woman aged 40 to 50 with acute COVID-19. The sequenced material came from PBMCs or T cells enriched from blood (not recorded which). The CDR3 coding sequence is TGCGCCAGCAGCCAAGATTGGCTAGCGGGAGGGGTTGATACGCAGTATTTT. Protein sequence: CASSQDWLAGGVDTQYF.